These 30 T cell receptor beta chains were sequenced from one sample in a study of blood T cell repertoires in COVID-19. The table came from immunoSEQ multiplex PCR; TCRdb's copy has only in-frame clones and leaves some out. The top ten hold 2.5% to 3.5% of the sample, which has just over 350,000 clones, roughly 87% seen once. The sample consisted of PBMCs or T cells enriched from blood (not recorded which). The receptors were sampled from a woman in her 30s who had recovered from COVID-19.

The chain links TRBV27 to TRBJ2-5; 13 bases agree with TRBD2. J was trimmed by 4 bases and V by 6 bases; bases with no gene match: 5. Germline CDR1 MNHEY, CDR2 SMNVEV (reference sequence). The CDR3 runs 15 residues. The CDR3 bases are TGTGCCAGCAGACTAGCGGGGGGGCCCGGAGAGACCCAGTACTTC. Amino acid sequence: CASRLAGGPGETQYF.

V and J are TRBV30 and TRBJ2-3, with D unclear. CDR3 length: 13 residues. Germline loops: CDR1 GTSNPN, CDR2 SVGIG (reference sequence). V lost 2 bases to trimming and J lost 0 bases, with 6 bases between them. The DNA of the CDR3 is TGTGCCTGGAGTTGGCAGAGCACAGATACGCAGTATTTT. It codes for CAWSWQSTDTQYF.

CDR3: CASSSQTGEPYNEQFF. The DNA for the CDR3 is TGTGCCAGCAGCTCCCAGACAGGGGAGCCCTACAATGAGCAGTTCTTC. The chain joins TRBV7-6 to TRBJ2-1; TRBD1 matches 8 bases. The germline gives CDR1 SGHVS, CDR2 FNYEAQ. Losses at the gene ends were 4 bases for V and 2 bases for J; bases not matched to a gene: 7. The CDR3 is 16 amino acids.

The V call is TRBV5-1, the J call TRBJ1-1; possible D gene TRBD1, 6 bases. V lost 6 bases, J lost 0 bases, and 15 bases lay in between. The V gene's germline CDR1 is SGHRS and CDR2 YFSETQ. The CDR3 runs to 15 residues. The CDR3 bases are TGCGCCAGCAAACGGGACACCGTAATGAACACTGAAGCTTTCTTT. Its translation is CASKRDTVMNTEAFF.

CDR3 in DNA: TGCGCCAGCCGGACTAGCGGGACGAACAATGAGCAGTTCTTC. Amino acids: CASRTSGTNNEQFF. The chain recombines TRBV5-1 with TRBJ2-1, with 12 bases matching TRBD2. Unmatched junction bases numbered 4, after V lost 7 bases and J lost 5 bases. CDR1 and CDR2 (germline): SGHRS, YFSETQ. The CDR3 is made up of 14 amino acids.

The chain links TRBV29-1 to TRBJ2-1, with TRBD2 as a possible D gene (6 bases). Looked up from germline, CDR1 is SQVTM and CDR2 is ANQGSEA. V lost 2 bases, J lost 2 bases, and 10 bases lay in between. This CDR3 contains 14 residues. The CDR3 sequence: CSVEWSSAYNEQFF. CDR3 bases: TGCAGCGTTGAATGGTCTAGCGCCTACAATGAGCAGTTCTTC.

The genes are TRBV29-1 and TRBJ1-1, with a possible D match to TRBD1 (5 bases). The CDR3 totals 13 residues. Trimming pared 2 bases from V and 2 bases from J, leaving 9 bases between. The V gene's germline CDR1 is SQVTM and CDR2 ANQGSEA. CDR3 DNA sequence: TGCAGCGTTGAACGACAGTACAACACTGAAGCTTTCTTT. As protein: CSVERQYNTEAFF.

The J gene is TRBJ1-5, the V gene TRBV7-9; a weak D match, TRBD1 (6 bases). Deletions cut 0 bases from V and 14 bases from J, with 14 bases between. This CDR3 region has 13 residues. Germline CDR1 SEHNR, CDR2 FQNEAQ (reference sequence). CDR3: CASSLAPGVGKHF. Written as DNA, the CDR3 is TGTGCCAGCAGCTTAGCCCCAGGGGTTGGAAAGCATTTT.

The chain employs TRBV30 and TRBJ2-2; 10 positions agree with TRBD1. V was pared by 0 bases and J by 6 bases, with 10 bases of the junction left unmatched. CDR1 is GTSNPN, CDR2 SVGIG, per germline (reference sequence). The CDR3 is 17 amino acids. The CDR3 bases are TGTGCCTGGAGTGTAGGTAAGGGACAGGGGTGGCCCGGGGAGCTGTTTTTT. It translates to CAWSVGKGQGWPGELFF.

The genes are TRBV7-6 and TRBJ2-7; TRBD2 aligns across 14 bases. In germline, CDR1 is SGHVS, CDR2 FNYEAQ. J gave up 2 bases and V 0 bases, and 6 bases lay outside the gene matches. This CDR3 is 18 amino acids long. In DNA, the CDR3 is TGTGCCAGCAGCTTAGCGGGGACTAGCGGGGGAGAACCCTACGAGCAGTACTTC. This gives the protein CASSLAGTSGGEPYEQYF.

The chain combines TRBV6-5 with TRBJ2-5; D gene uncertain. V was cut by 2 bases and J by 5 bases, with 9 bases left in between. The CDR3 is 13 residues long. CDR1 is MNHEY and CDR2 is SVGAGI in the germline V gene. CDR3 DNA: TGTGCCAGCAGTTACCATCCCAGGGAGACCCAGTACTTC. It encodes CASSYHPRETQYF.

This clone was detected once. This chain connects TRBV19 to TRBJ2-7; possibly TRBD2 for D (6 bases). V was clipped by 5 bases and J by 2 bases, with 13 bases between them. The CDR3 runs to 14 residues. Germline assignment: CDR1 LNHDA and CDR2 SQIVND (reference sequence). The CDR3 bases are TGTGCCAGTAGTTTTCTAGCGAAACCCTACGAGCAGTACTTC. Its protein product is CASSFLAKPYEQYF.

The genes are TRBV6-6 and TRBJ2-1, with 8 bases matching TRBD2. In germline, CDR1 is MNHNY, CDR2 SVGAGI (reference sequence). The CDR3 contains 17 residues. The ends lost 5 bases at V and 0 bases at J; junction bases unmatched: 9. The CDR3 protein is CASSPSLAGGSYNEQFF. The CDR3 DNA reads TGTGCCAGCAGTCCATCTCTAGCGGGTGGCTCCTACAATGAGCAGTTCTTC.

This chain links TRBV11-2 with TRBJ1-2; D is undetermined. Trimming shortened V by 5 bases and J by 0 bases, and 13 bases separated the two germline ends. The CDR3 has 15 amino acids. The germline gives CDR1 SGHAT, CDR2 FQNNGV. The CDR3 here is CASSTALGANYGYTF. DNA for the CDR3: TGTGCCAGCAGCACGGCGTTGGGAGCTAACTATGGCTACACCTTC.

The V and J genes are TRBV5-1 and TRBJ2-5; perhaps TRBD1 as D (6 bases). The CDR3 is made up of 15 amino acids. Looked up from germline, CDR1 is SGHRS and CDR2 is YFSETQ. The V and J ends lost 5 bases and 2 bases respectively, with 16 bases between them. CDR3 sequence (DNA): TGCGCCAGCAGTGGAGGACAGCGAACACAAGAGACCCAGTACTTC. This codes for CASSGGQRTQETQYF.

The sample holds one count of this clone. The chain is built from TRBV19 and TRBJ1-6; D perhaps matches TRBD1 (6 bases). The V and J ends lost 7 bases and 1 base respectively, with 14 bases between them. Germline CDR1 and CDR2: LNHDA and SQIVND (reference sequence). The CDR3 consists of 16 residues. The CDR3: CASTPGHSSYNSPLHF. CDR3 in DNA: TGTGCCAGTACCCCGGGACACTCTTCCTATAATTCACCCCTCCACTTT. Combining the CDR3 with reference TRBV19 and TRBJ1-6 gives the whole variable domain DGGITQSPKYLFRKEGQNVTLSCEQNLNHDAMYWYRQDPGQGLRLIYYSQIVNDFQKGDIAEGYSVSREKKESFPLTVTSAQKNPTAFYLCASTPGHSSYNSPLHFGNGTRLTVT.

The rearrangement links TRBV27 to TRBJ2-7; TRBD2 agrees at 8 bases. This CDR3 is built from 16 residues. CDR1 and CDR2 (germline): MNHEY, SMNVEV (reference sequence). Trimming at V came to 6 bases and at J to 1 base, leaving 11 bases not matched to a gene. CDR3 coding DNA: TGTGCCAGCAGACTGCGGGGGGAGGGTAATTCCTACGAGCAGTACTTC. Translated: CASRLRGEGNSYEQYF.

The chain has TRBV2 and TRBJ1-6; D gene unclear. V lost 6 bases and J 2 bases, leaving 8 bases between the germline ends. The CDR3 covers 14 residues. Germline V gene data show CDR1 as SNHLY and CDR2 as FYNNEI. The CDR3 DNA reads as TGTGCCAGCAGACAGCTTACCTATAATTCACCCCTCCACTTT. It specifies CASRQLTYNSPLHF.

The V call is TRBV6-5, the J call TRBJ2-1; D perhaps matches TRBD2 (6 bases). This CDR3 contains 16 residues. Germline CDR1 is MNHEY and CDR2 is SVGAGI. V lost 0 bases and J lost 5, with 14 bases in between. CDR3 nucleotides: TGTGCCAGCAGTTACTCGGGGGGAACTAGCAACAATGAGCAGTTCTTC. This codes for CASSYSGGTSNNEQFF.

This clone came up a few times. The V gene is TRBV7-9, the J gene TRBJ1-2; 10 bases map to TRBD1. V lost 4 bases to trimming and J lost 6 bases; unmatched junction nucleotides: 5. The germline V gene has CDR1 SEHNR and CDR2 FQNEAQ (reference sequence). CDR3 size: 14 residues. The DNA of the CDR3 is TGTGCCAGCAGCTCTCCGGGACAGGGGAATGGCTACACCTTC. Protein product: CASSSPGQGNGYTF.

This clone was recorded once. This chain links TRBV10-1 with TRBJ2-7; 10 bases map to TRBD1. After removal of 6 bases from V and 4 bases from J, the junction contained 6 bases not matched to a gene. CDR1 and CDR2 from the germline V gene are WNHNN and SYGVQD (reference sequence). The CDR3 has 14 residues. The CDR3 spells CASSPGQGIYEQYF. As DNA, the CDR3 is TGCGCCAGCAGCCCGGGACAGGGGATATACGAGCAGTACTTC.

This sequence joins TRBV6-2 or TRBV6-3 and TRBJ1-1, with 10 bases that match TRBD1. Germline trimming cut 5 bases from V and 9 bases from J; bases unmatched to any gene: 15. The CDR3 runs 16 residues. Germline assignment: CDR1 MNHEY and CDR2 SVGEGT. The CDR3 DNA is TGTGCCAGCAGTCTTGACTTAAACCGGGACAGGGGAAAAGCTTTCTTT. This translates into CASSLDLNRDRGKAFF.

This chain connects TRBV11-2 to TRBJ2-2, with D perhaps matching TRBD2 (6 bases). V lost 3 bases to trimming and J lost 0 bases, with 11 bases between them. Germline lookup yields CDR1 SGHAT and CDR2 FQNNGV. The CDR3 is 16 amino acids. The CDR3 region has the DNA TGTGCCAGCAGCTTTCAGCGGACTACGAACACCGGGGAGCTGTTTTTT. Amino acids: CASSFQRTTNTGELFF.

The CDR3: CASSQRSNYGYTF. In DNA, the CDR3 is TGTGCCAGCAGCCAGAGGTCTAACTATGGCTACACCTTC. V usage is TRBV11-2 and J usage is TRBJ1-2, with no clear D. This CDR3 region has 13 residues. The germline CDR1 and CDR2 sequences are SGHAT and FQNNGV. Trimming left V 5 bases short and J 0 bases short, with 7 bases between.

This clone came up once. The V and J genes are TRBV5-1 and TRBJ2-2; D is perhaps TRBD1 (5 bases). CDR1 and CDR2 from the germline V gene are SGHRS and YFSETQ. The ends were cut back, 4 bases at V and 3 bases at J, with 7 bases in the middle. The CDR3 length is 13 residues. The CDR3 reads CASSLQDTGELFF. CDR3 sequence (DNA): TGCGCCAGCAGCCTACAGGACACCGGGGAGCTGTTTTTT.

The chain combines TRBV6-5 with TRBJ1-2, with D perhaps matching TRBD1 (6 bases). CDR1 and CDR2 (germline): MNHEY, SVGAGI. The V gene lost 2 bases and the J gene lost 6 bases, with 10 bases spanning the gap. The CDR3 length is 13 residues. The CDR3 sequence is CASSYRAGDGYTF. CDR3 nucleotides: TGTGCCAGCAGTTACCGGGCAGGGGATGGCTACACCTTC.

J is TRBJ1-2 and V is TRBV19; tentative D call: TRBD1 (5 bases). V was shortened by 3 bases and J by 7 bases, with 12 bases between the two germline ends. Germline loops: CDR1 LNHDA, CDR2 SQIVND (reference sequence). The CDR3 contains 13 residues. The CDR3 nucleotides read TGTGCCAGTAGTATTGGGGCGTTCGGTGGCTACACCTTC. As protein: CASSIGAFGGYTF.

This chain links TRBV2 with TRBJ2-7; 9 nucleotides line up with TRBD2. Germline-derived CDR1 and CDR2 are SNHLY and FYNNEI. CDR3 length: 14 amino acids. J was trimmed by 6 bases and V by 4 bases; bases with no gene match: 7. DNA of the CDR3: TGTGCCAGCAGTGTTAATAGCGGGAGCGGCGAGCAGTACTTC. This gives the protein CASSVNSGSGEQYF.

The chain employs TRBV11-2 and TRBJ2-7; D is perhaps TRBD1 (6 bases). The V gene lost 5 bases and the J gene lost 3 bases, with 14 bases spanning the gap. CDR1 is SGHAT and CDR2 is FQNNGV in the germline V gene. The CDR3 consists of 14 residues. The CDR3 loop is CASSPRPGVYEQYF. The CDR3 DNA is TGTGCCAGCAGCCCCCGTCCAGGGGTCTACGAGCAGTACTTC.

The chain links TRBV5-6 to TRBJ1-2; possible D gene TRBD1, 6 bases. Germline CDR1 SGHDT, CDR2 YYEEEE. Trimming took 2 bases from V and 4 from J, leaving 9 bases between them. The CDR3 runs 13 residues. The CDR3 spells CASSFQGPYGYTF. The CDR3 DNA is TGTGCCAGCAGCTTTCAGGGGCCCTATGGCTACACCTTC.